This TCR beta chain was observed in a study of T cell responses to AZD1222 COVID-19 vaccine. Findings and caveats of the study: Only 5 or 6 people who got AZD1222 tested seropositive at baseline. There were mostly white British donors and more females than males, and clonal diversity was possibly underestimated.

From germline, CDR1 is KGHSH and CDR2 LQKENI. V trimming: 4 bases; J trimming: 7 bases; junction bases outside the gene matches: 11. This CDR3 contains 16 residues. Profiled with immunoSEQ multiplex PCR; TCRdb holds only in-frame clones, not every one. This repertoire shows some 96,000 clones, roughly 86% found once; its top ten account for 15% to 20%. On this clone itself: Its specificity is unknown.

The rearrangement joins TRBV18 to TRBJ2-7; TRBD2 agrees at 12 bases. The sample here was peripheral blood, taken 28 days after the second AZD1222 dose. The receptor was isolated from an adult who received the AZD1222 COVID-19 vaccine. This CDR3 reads CASSRTSKTSGREQYF. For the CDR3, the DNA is TGTGCCAGCTCACGTACTTCTAAGACTAGCGGGAGAGAGCAGTACTTC.